The rows below give T cell receptor beta chains drawn from one sample of a study of T cells in Graves' hyperthyroidism and ophthalmopathy. TCRdb redid the calling of the multiplex PCR reads with MiXCR, one entry per CDR3 protein. The sample includes around 200,000 distinct CDR3 sequences, around 20% seen only once; the top ten take about 45%. Sequencing was done on a sample of blood. All receptors come from a man aged 35 to 55 with Graves' hyperthyroidism. Both conserved end residues are part of each CDR3. D genes are given only for firm matches. A row's size may be missing; if present it is once, few, many or a size class.

size: many; V: TRBV28; J: TRBJ2-5; D: TRBD1; DNA: TGTGCCAGCAGCCTCTCCGGGACAGGGATTCAAGAGACCCAGTACTTC; CDR3: CASSLSGTGIQETQYF
size: -; V: TRBV6-1; J: TRBJ2-3; D: TRBD2; DNA: TGTGCCAGCAGTGAGTCCAGTCCAGGGAGGGCCCGAAGAGATACGCAGTATTTT; CDR3: CASSESSPGRARRDTQYF
size: -; V: TRBV7-2; J: TRBJ2-3; D: TRBD1; DNA: TGTGCCAGCAGCTTAATGGAAGGGGGCGAAGATACGCAGTATTTT; CDR3: CASSLMEGGEDTQYF
size: many; V: TRBV13; J: TRBJ2-7; D: -; DNA: TGTGCCAGCAGCCGGACCCCCGGCGAGCAGTACTTC; CDR3: CASSRTPGEQYF
size: many; V: TRBV7-2; J: TRBJ2-1; D: -; DNA: TGTGCCAGCAGCAAAACAGCGGGACAGGCTTTCAATGAGCAGTTCTTC; CDR3: CASSKTAGQAFNEQFF
size: few; V: TRBV5-5; J: TRBJ1-4; D: -; DNA: TGTGCCAGCAGCTCCCCGGGGCCCTGGGTGTCTAATGAAAAACTGTTTTTT; CDR3: CASSSPGPWVSNEKLFF
size: once; V: TRBV5-1; J: TRBJ2-3; D: TRBD2; DNA: TGCGCCAGCAGCAACGTAGCGGGAGTGACAGATACGCAGTATTTT; CDR3: CASSNVAGVTDTQYF
size: many; V: TRBV29-1; J: TRBJ2-2; D: -; DNA: TGCAGCGTTGAAGATATGAAGAGTCGAAGCGGGGAGCTGTTTTTT; CDR3: CSVEDMKSRSGELFF
size: few; V: TRBV9; J: TRBJ2-2; D: -; DNA: TGTGCCAGCAGCGATATCCGACTTGGGGGGAGCGCCGGGGAGCTGTTTTTT; CDR3: CASSDIRLGGSAGELFF
size: -; V: TRBV6-1; J: TRBJ2-7; D: TRBD1; DNA: TGTGCCAGCAGTGTTGGACAGGGGGCGAACGAGCAGTACTTC; CDR3: CASSVGQGANEQYF
size: many; V: TRBV5-6; J: TRBJ2-7; D: TRBD1; DNA: TGTGCCAGCAGCTACCGAACGGAGTGGCAGGGGGCTTCGGACGAGCAGTACTTC; CDR3: CASSYRTEWQGASDEQYF
size: many; V: TRBV10-3; J: TRBJ1-2; D: TRBD1; DNA: TGTGCCATCAGCCAGGGGGATGGCTACACCTTC; CDR3: CAISQGDGYTF
size: -; V: TRBV12-3/TRBV12-4; J: TRBJ2-5; D: TRBD2; DNA: TGTGCCAGCAGCTTGGGAGCGGGGAAAGAGACCCAGTACTTC; CDR3: CASSLGAGKETQYF
size: many; V: TRBV19; J: TRBJ2-1; D: TRBD2; DNA: TGTGCCAGCGGGACTAGCGGGGGGGCCTCCTACAATGAGCAGTTCTTC; CDR3: CASGTSGGASYNEQFF
size: many; V: TRBV6-1; J: TRBJ2-7; D: -; DNA: TGTGCCAGCACCGGAGGACAGACAAAGACCTACGAGCAGTACTTC; CDR3: CASTGGQTKTYEQYF
size: few; V: TRBV25-1; J: TRBJ2-2; D: -; DNA: TGTGCCAGCAGTGAATTGGCTGGGCCCGGGGAGCTGTTTTTT; CDR3: CASSELAGPGELFF
size: many; V: TRBV13; J: TRBJ2-3; D: -; DNA: TGTGCCAACCCCGGGGGGCCAGGGTATCATCCAGATACGCAGTATTTT; CDR3: CANPGGPGYHPDTQYF
size: -; V: TRBV5-8; J: TRBJ2-5; D: TRBD2; DNA: TGTGCCAGCAGCGGAGTAGCGGGGAACTCCCAAGAGACCCAGTACTTC; CDR3: CASSGVAGNSQETQYF
size: few; V: TRBV30; J: TRBJ2-7; D: -; DNA: TGTGCCTGGAGTCGCCGGGAAGCCCACGAGCAGTACTTC; CDR3: CAWSRREAHEQYF
size: -; V: TRBV28; J: TRBJ1-2; D: -; DNA: TGTGCCAGCAGTTTAAGAGCCTATGGCTACACCTTC; CDR3: CASSLRAYGYTF
size: many; V: TRBV7-2; J: TRBJ2-3; D: -; DNA: TGTGCCAGCAGCCCTACCTATTTAGGCACAGATACGCAGTATTTT; CDR3: CASSPTYLGTDTQYF
size: many; V: TRBV5-1; J: TRBJ2-5; D: -; DNA: TGCGCCAGCAGCTTGGAGGGGCGGGAGACCCAGTACTTC; CDR3: CASSLEGRETQYF
size: many; V: TRBV6-2/TRBV6-3; J: TRBJ1-1; D: -; DNA: TGTGCCAGCAGTTATATGTTTGGCAGGAACACTGAAGCTTTCTTT; CDR3: CASSYMFGRNTEAFF